These 5 T cell receptor beta chains share one sample of origin, sequenced in a study of blood T cell repertoires in COVID-19. TCRdb's table, derived via immunoSEQ multiplex PCR, lists solely in-frame clones and lacks some. The table shows approximately 210,000 clones, with 85% to 90% occurring only once. Source material: peripheral blood. These receptors were obtained from a human donor in a cohort sampled during active COVID-19.

The chain is built from TRBV6-5 and TRBJ1-2, with D possibly being TRBD1 (5 bases). V dropped 6 bases and J dropped 8 bases, with 10 bases sitting between them. This CDR3 is built from 11 residues. CDR1 MNHEY and CDR2 SVGAGI come from the germline V gene. This CDR3 is CASRGGSGYTF. The CDR3 DNA is TGTGCCAGCAGGGGGGGGTCGGGCTACACCTTC.

This chain links TRBV13 with TRBJ2-3, with TRBD2 matching over 10 bases. There are 15 residues in the CDR3. V dropped 5 bases and J dropped 4; count of bases not matched to a gene: 6. Germline V CDR1 and CDR2: PRHDT, FYEKMQ (reference sequence). CDR3 sequence reads: CASSQAGGPPDTQYF. In DNA form, the CDR3 reads TGTGCCAGCAGCCAAGCGGGAGGGCCCCCAGATACGCAGTATTTT.

This chain connects TRBV5-1 to TRBJ2-4, with TRBD1 matching over 9 bases. The V gene's germline CDR1 is SGHRS and CDR2 YFSETQ. The CDR3 has 19 amino acids. V lost 0 bases and J lost 0; bases outside the gene matches: 10. The CDR3 DNA is TGCGCCAGCAGCTTGGAGCCCGGGACAGGGAGTCCAGCCAAAAACATTCAGTACTTC. Translated, it gives CASSLEPGTGSPAKNIQYF.

The rearrangement links TRBV18 to TRBJ2-7, with 9 nucleotides matching TRBD1. Trimming took 1 base from V and 0 from J; bases not matched to a gene: 1. The CDR3 sequence is 15 residues long. Germline CDR1 is KGHSH and CDR2 is LQKENI. CDR3 protein: CASSPLDRGSYEQYF. The CDR3 coding sequence is TGTGCCAGCTCACCACTGGACAGGGGCTCCTACGAGCAGTACTTC.

This chain uses TRBV7-2 with TRBJ2-1; 12 bases align to TRBD2. Germline CDR1 reads SGHTA; CDR2 reads FQGNSA. The CDR3 is 16 amino acids. V shed 1 base, J shed 6 bases, and the junction held 4 bases outside the gene matches. The CDR3 sequence is CASSLGGLAGSNEQFF. In nucleotides, the CDR3 is TGTGCCAGCAGCTTAGGAGGACTAGCGGGAAGCAATGAGCAGTTCTTC.